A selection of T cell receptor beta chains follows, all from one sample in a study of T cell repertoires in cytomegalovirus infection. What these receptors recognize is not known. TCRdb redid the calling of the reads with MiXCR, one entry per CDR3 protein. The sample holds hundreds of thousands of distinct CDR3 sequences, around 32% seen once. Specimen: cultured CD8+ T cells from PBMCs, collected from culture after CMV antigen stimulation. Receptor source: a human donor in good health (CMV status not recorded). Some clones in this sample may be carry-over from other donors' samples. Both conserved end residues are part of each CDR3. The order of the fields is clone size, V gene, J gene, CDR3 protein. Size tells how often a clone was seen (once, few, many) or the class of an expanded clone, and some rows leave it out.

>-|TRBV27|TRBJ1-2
CASSPHFRDRGTF
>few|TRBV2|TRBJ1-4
CASRRRDTPATNEKLFF
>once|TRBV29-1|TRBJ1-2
CSVEGGAVYGYTF
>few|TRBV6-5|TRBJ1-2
CASSYSGSRGYGYTF
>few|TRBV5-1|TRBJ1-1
CASSPGAAGTTEAFF
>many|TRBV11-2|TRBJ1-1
CASSLGGKTEAFF
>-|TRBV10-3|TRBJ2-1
CAILSSYNEQFF
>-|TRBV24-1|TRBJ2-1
CATSDSGGRDNEQFF
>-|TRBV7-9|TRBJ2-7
CASSPSGGSSEQYF
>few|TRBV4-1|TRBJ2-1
CASSQIDMGLAGGKEQFF
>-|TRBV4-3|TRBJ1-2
CASSQDTAFYGYTF
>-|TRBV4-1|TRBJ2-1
CASSQDLAGGSYNEQFF
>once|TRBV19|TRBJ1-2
CASSSREFYGYTF
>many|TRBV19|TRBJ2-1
CASSPQVREIAYNEQFF
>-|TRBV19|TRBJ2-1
CASSITAIEYNEQFF
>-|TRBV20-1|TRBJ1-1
CSAPGGSHGKTEAFF
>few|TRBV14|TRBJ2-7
CASSQGGWTPKYF
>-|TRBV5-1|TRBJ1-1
CASSGPAGAFF
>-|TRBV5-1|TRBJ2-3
CASSLGQGEGDTQYF
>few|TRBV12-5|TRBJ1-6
CASGLALWTGDSPLHF
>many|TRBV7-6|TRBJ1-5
CASSLTPAEGAASPQHF
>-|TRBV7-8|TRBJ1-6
CASSPPSQAVAYNSPLHF
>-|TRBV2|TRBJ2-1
CASSEASGGRYNEQFF
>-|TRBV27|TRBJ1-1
CASKKAGGGTEAFF
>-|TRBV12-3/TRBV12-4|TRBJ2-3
CANSTRLADTQYF
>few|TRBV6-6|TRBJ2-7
CASSYSPGNPRDEQYF
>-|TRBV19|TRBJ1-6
CASMEAQSSYNSPLHF
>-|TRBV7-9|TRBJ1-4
CASSAPAGSSDYLGEKLFF
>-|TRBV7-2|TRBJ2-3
CASSLPETGSTDTQYF
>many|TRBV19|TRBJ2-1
CASSIDLYNEQFF
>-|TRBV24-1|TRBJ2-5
CATSDPRDRGWETQYF
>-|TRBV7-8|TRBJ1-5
CASSPNGGDNQPQHF
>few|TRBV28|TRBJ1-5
CASSFPAPNQPQHF
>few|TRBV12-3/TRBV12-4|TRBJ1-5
CASTPRGGEGQPQHF
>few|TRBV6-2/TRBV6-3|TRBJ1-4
CASRPVAGGGMEKLFF
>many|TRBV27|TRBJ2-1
CATGRGTSSPGNEQFF
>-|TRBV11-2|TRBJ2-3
CASSWGLRDTDTQYF
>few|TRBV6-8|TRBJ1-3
CASSYRGAGNTIYF
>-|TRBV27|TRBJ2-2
CASTYSGGAWTGELFF
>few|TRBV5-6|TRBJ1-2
CASSLGTYVGGYTF
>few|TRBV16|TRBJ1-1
CASSQSARGVEAFF
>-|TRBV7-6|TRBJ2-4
CASSLQGTGAKNIQYF
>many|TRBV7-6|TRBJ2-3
CASSFPGGGTDTQYF
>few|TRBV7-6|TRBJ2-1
CASSHSGFDEQFF
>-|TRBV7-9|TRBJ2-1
CASSLEGGQSSYNEQFF
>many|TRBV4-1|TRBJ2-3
CASSQGQGDTQYF
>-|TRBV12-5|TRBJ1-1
CASGSPGHTEAFF
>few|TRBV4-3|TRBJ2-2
CASSQVSRGPELFF
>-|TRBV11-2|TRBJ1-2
CASSVQFIGKFAYTF
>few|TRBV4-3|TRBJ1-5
CASSQDRGLTQPQHF
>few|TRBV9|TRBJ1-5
CASSVGPGSNQPQHF
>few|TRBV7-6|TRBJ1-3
CASSLARLGEYGNTIYF
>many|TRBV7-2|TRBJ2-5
CASSLATSGGRKTQYF